This record looks at one TCR beta chain sequence and its context. Its specificity is unknown. TCRdb's copy holds only in-frame clones and misses some; the assay was immunoSEQ multiplex PCR. The sample consists of 40,000 to 45,000 clones, nearly 85% of them appearing once. The CDR3 spans 15 residues. The germline gives CDR1 MNHNY, CDR2 SVGAGI (reference sequence). The trim removed 1 base at V and 6 bases at J, leaving 5 bases unmatched. The sample is drawn from a study of radiation and T cells in renal cell carcinoma. The study's findings and limits: Top tumor clonotypes rose in blood 2 weeks post-radiation, then contracted.

As for time point: blood 4 weeks post-SBRT, at nephrectomy. Treatment: 15 Gy SBRT to primary tumor, nephrectomy 4 weeks later. Nephrectomy followed 15 Gy stereotactic body radiation by 4 weeks. This clonotype originated in a woman in her 70s with renal cell carcinoma. The chain couples TRBV6-6 to TRBJ2-2, with 7 bases matching TRBD2. The starting material was blood, obtained from a patient whose treatment included radiotherapy and nephrectomy. The CDR3 loop reads CASSYWTGGSGELFF. CDR3 nucleotide sequence: TGTGCCAGCAGTTACTGGACGGGGGGATCCGGGGAGCTGTTTTTT.